A single sample gave rise to the 15 T cell receptor beta chains below, sequenced in a study of vaccination and CD4 T cells after COVID-19. Treatment indicated: approximately 10-day PBMC culture with coronavirus spike peptide pools or control peptides (ViraFEST assay). Antigens for these TCRs are unknown. With the Oncomine TCR Beta short-read assay, DNA from cultured CD4+ T cells was sequenced. TCRdb reanalysed the PCR reads using MiXCR and keeps one entry per CDR3 protein. Of roughly 4,100 distinct CDR3 sequences listed, roughly 43% are singletons. Sample: CD4+ T cells from blood, cultured in vitro. These receptors came from a human donor who had recovered from COVID-19.

This clonotype came up a few times. The rearrangement joins TRBV7-9 to TRBJ2-3, with 8 positions matching TRBD1. Germline V gene sequence: CDR1 SEHNR, CDR2 FQNEAQ (reference sequence). With V trimmed by 5 bases and J by 4 bases, 11 bases remained unmatched. The CDR3 is 16 amino acids. The CDR3 DNA is TGTGCCAGCAGCGACCCCATCAGGGGGCGTGCAGATACGCAGTATTTT. Translating gives CASSDPIRGRADTQYF.

The chain employs TRBV11-2 and TRBJ2-1; unclear D gene. The CDR3 is 14 amino acids. V was pared by 2 bases and J by 10 bases, with 15 bases between. CDR1 and CDR2 (germline): SGHAT, FQNNGV. The CDR3 reads CASSLLNGLSEQFF. The CDR3 bases are TGTGCCAGCAGCTTATTAAACGGCTTGTCAGAGCAGTTCTTC.

This clonotype turned up a few times. The chain has TRBV27 and TRBJ2-1; 9 bases fit TRBD2. The germline CDR1 and CDR2 sequences are MNHEY and SMNVEV (reference sequence). This CDR3 region has 14 residues. Trimming removed 3 bases from V and 8 bases from J; junction bases left unmatched: 5. CDR3 sequence reads: CASSFSGRGDEQFF. CDR3 in DNA: TGTGCCAGCAGTTTTAGCGGGAGAGGGGATGAGCAGTTCTTC.

J is TRBJ2-3 and V is TRBV7-9; 10 nucleotides agree with TRBD2. J was trimmed by 4 bases and V by 3 bases; bases with no gene match: 4. Per germline, CDR1 SEHNR and CDR2 FQNEAQ (reference sequence). This CDR3 has 15 amino acids. The CDR3 sequence: CASSFNGLAADTQYF. Written as DNA, the CDR3 is TGTGCCAGCAGCTTCAATGGACTAGCGGCAGATACGCAGTATTTT. Full variable domain (missing parts from reference TRBV7-9 and TRBJ2-3): DTGVSQNPRHKITKRGQNVTFRCDPISEHNRLYWYRQTLGQGPEFLTYFQNEAQLEKSRLLSDRFSAERPKGSFSTLEIQRTEQGDSAMYLCASSFNGLAADTQYFGPGTRLTVL.

This clonotype has a handful of counts. This chain joins TRBV20-1 and TRBJ1-2; possibly TRBD1 for D (6 bases). The CDR3 has 15 residues. V lost 0 bases and J lost 3, with 14 bases in between. Germline CDR1 and CDR2: DFQATT and SNEGSKA (reference sequence). The CDR3 reads CSARDLLAGDYGYTF. The CDR3 region has the DNA TGCAGTGCTAGAGATCTTCTGGCAGGGGACTATGGCTACACCTTC.

This clonotype is hyperexpanded. The CDR3 loop reads CASSLASGNYGYTF. Written as DNA, the CDR3 is TGTGCCAGCAGCTTAGCATCCGGGAACTATGGCTACACCTTC. The genes are TRBV7-9 and TRBJ1-2; D gene unclear. Per the germline V gene, CDR1 is SEHNR and CDR2 is FQNEAQ (reference sequence). Trimming removed 0 bases at V and 2 bases at J, with 7 bases between. This CDR3 comprises 14 residues.

This clonotype was seen more than once but under ten times. The V gene is TRBV7-3, the J gene TRBJ1-1, with D possibly TRBD1 on 6 matching bases. Trimming removed 5 bases from V and 4 bases from J, with 11 bases in between. CDR3 length: 13 residues. From germline, CDR1 is SGHTA and CDR2 FQGTGA. The CDR3 region is CASSKGGGTEAFF. DNA for the CDR3: TGTGCCAGCAGCAAAGGGGGGGGCACTGAAGCTTTCTTT.

Written as DNA, the CDR3 is TGTGCCAGCAGTTACTGGGACAGGGAAAATGAAAAACTGTTTTTT. Its translation: CASSYWDRENEKLFF. The chain carries TRBV6-5 and TRBJ1-4; TRBD1 matches 9 bases. After removal of 1 base from V and 5 bases from J, the junction contained 2 bases not matched to a gene. The CDR3 is 15 amino acids. Germline lookup yields CDR1 MNHEY and CDR2 SVGAGI.

This clonotype was detected only a few times. The J gene is TRBJ2-7, the V gene TRBV6-1, with 9 bases identical to TRBD1. CDR3 length: 16 residues. V dropped 7 bases and J dropped 2; count of bases not matched to a gene: 12. CDR1 is MNHNS, CDR2 SASEGT, per germline. The CDR3 spells CASTHHTGGLTYEQYF. CDR3 sequence (DNA): TGTGCCAGCACCCATCACACAGGGGGCCTAACCTACGAGCAGTACTTC.

In this sample, this clonotype turned up a few times. The rearrangement uses TRBV6-1 and TRBJ1-2, with D possibly being TRBD1 (5 bases). Germline V gives CDR1 MNHNS, CDR2 SASEGT. This CDR3 is built from 14 residues. V lost 6 bases and J 2 bases, leaving 13 bases between the germline ends. CDR3 amino acids: CASRQGQENYGYTF. CDR3 sequence (DNA): TGTGCCAGCAGGCAAGGACAAGAGAACTATGGCTACACCTTC.

This chain joins TRBV7-6 and TRBJ1-1, with a weak D call TRBD1 (5 bases). The germline CDR1 and CDR2 sequences are SGHVS and FNYEAQ. V was shortened by 0 bases and J by 6 bases, with 20 bases between the two germline ends. The CDR3 loop spans 17 amino acids. The CDR3 nucleotides read TGTGCCAGCAGCTTAGCGATCGGGGGGAGTAGTGCGGCTGAAGCTTTCTTT. Its translation: CASSLAIGGSSAAEAFF.

The genes are TRBV11-2 and TRBJ2-6; D is possibly TRBD2 (7 bases). V was cut by 6 bases and J by 0 bases, with 21 bases left in between. The CDR3 runs 19 residues. Germline V lookup: CDR1 SGHAT, CDR2 FQNNGV. In DNA, the CDR3 is TGTGCCAGCAGGGAACATCGGGGGGCCTCTTCCTCTGGGGCCAACGTCCTGACTTTC. Translating gives CASREHRGASSSGANVLTF.

The CDR3 region is CASRGISTGNQETQYF. CDR3 nucleotide sequence: TGTGCCAGCCGCGGAATTAGCACAGGGAACCAAGAGACCCAGTACTTC. This rearrangement joins TRBV27 to TRBJ2-5; tentatively, D is TRBD1 (6 bases). CDR1 and CDR2 from the germline V gene are MNHEY and SMNVEV (reference sequence). The CDR3 is 16 residues long. Trimming stripped 8 bases from V and 0 bases from J, with 19 bases between.

The chain combines TRBV7-9 with TRBJ2-7; D is uncertain. From germline, CDR1 is SEHNR and CDR2 FQNEAQ (reference sequence). The V gene lost 7 bases and the J gene lost 0 bases, with 4 bases spanning the gap. This CDR3 contains 11 residues. This CDR3 reads CASTTSYEQYF. The CDR3 DNA reads TGTGCCAGCACTACCTCCTACGAGCAGTACTTC.

This chain links TRBV6-5 with TRBJ2-5, with no clear D. Trimming shortened V by 4 bases and J by 4 bases, and 19 bases separated the two germline ends. CDR3 length equals 16 residues. CDR1 and CDR2 from the germline V gene are MNHEY and SVGAGI. The CDR3 loop is CASSSVGGAWGETQYF. CDR3 coding DNA: TGTGCCAGCAGTTCGGTGGGCGGAGCGTGGGGAGAGACCCAGTACTTC.